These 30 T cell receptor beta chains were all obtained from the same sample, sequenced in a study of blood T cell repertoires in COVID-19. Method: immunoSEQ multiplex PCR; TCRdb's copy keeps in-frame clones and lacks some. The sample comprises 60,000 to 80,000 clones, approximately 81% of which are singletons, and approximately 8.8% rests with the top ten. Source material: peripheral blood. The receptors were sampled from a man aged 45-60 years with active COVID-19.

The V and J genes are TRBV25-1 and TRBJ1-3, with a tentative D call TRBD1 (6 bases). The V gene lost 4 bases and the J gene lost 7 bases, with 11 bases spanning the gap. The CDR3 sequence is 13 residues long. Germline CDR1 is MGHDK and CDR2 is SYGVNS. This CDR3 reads CASSVYTGNTIYF. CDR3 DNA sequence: TGTGCCAGCAGTGTCTATACAGGGAACACCATATATTTT. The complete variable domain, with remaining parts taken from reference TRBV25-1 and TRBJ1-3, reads EADIYQTPRYLVIGTGKKITLECSQTMGHDKMYWYQQDPGMELHLIHYSYGVNSTEKGDLSSESTVSRIRTEHFPLTLESARPSHTSQYLCASSVYTGNTIYFGEGSWLTVV.

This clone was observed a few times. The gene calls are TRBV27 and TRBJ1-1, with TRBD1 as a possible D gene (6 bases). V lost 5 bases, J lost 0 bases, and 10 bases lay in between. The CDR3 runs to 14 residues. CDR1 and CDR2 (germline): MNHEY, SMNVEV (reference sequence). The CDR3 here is CASSVGQMNTEAFF. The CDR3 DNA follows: TGTGCCAGCAGTGTAGGACAGATGAACACTGAAGCTTTCTTT.

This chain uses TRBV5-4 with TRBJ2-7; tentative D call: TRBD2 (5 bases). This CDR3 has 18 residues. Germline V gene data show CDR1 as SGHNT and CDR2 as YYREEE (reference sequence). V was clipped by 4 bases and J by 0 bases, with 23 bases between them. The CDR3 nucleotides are TGTGCCAGCAGCCCGACCCCCGTCGGCAGCGGCGGCTCCTACGAGCAGTACTTC. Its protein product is CASSPTPVGSGGSYEQYF.

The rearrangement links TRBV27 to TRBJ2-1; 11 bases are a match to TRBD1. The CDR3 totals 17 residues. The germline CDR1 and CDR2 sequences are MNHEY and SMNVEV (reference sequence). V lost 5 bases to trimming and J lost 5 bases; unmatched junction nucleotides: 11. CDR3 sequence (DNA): TGTGCCAGCAGTCCCGCACCGGGACAGGGGGGCCACAATGAGCAGTTCTTC. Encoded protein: CASSPAPGQGGHNEQFF.

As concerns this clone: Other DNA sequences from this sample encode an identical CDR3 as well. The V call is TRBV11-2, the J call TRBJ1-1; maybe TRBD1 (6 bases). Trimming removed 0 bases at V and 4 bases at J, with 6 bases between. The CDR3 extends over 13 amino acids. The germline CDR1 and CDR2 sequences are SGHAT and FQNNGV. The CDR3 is CASSLDRGTEAFF. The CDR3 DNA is TGTGCCAGCAGCTTAGACAGGGGCACTGAAGCTTTCTTT.

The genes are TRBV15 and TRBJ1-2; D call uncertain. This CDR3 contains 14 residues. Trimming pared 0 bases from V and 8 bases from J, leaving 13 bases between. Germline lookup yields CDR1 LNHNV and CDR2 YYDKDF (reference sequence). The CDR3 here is CATSRDRPAEGYTF. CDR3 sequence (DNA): TGTGCCACCAGCAGAGATCGGCCAGCGGAGGGCTACACCTTC.

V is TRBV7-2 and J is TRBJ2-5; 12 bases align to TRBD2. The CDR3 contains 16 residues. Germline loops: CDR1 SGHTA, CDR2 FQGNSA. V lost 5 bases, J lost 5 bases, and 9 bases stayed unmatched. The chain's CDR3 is CASSRSSGRAGETQYF. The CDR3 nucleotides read TGTGCCAGCAGCCGGTCTAGCGGGAGGGCCGGTGAGACCCAGTACTTC. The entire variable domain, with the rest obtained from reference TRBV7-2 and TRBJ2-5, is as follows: GAGVSQSPSNKVTEKGKDVELRCDPISGHTALYWYRQSLGQGLEFLIYFQGNSAPDKSGLPSDRFSAERTGGSVSTLTIQRTQQEDSAVYLCASSRSSGRAGETQYFGPGTRLLVL.

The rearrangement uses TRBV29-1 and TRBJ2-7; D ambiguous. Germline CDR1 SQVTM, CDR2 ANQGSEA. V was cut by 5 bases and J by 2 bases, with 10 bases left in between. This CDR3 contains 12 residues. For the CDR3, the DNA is TGCAGCGTTCAGCTGCAGGCCTACGAGCAGTACTTC. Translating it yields CSVQLQAYEQYF.

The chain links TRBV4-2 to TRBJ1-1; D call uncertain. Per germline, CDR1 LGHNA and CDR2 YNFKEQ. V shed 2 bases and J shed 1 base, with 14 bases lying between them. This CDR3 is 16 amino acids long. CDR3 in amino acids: CASSQSPGYQNTEAFF. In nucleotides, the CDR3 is TGTGCCAGCAGCCAATCCCCGGGGTACCAGAACACTGAAGCTTTCTTT.

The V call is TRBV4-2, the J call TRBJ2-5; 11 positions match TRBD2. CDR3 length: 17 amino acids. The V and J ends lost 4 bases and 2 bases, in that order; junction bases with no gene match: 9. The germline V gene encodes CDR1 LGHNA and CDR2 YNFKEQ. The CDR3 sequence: CASSLHSSSGGQETQYF. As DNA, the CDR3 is TGTGCCAGCAGCCTCCACTCATCTAGCGGGGGGCAAGAGACCCAGTACTTC.

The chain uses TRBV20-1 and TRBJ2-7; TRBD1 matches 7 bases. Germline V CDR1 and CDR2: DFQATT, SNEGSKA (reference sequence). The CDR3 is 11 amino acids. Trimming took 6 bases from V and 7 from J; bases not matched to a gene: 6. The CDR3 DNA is TGCAGTGCGAGTGACAGGGATGAGCAGTACTTC. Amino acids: CSASDRDEQYF.

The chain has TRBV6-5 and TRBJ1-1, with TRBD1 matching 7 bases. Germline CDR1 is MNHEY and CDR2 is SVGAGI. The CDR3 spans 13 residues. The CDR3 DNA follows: TGTGGAGCAAGTCCACAGGGGTTCACTGAAGCTTTCTTT. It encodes CGASPQGFTEAFF.

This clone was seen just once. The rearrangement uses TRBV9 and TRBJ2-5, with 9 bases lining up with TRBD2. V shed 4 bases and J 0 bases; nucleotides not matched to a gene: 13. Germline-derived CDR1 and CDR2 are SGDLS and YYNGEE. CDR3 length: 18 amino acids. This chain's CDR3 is CASSPGLVVAGDQETQYF. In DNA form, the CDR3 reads TGTGCCAGCAGCCCCGGTCTGGTAGTAGCGGGGGACCAAGAGACCCAGTACTTC. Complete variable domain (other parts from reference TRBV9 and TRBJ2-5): DSGVTQTPKHLITATGQRVTLRCSPRSGDLSVYWYQQSLDQGLQFLIQYYNGEERAKGNILERFSAQQFPDLHSELNLSSLELGDSALYFCASSPGLVVAGDQETQYFGPGTRLLVL.

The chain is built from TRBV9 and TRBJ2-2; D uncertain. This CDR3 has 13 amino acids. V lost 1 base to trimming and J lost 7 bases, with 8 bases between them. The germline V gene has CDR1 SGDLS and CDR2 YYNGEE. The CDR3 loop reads CASSVLMFGELFF. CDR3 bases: TGTGCCAGCAGCGTATTAATGTTCGGGGAGCTGTTTTTT.

In nucleotides, the CDR3 is TGTGCCATCAGACAGGGGGGAGGGGGGTCTGAAGCTTTCTTT. Its translation is CAIRQGGGGSEAFF. This sequence joins TRBV10-3 and TRBJ1-1; 8 nucleotides line up with TRBD1. Germline CDR1 is ENHRY and CDR2 is SYGVKD. V shed 6 bases and J 6 bases; nucleotides not matched to a gene: 9. The CDR3 loop spans 14 amino acids.

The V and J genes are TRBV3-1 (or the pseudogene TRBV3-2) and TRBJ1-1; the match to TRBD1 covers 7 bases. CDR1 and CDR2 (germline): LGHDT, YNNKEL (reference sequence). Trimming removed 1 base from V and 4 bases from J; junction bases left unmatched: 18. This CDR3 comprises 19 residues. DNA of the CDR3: TGTGCCAGCAGCCAAGTAACGTGCAGGGGGATTCGCCTTGCCACTGAAGCTTTCTTT. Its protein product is CASSQVTCRGIRLATEAFF.

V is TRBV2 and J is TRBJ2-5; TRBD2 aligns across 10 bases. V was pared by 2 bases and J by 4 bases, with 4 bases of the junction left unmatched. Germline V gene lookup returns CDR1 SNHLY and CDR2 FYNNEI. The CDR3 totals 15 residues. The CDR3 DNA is TGTGCCAGCAGTGAATATCTAGCGGGGGCAGAGACCCAGTACTTC. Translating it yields CASSEYLAGAETQYF.

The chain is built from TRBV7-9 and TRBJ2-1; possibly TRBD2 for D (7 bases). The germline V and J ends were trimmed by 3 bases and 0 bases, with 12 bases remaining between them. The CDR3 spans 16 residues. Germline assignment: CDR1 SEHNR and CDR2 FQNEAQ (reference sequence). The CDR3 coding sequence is TGTGCCAGCAGCTTCGGGGGGCCGAGCTCCTACAATGAGCAGTTCTTC. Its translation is CASSFGGPSSYNEQFF. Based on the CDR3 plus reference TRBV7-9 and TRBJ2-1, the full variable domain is DTGVSQNPRHKITKRGQNVTFRCDPISEHNRLYWYRQTLGQGPEFLTYFQNEAQLEKSRLLSDRFSAERPKGSFSTLEIQRTEQGDSAMYLCASSFGGPSSYNEQFFGPGTRLTVL.

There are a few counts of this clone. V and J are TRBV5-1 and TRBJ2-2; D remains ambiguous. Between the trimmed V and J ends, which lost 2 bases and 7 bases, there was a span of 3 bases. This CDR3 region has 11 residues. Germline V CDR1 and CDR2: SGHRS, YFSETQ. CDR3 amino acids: CASSFVGELFF. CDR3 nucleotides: TGCGCCAGCAGCTTCGTCGGGGAGCTGTTTTTT.

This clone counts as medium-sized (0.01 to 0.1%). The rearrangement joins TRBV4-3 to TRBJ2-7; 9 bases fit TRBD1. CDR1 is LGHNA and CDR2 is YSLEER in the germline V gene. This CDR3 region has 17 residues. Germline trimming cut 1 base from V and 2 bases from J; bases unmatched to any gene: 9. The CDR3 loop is CASSQVFGTGMTYEQYF. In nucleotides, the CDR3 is TGCGCCAGCAGCCAAGTTTTTGGGACAGGGATGACCTACGAGCAGTACTTC.

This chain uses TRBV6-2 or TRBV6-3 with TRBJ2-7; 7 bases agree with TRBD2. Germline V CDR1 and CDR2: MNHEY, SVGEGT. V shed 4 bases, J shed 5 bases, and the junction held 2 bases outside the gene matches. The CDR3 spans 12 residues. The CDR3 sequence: CASSLGGNEQYF. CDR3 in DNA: TGTGCCAGCAGTTTGGGGGGGAACGAGCAGTACTTC.

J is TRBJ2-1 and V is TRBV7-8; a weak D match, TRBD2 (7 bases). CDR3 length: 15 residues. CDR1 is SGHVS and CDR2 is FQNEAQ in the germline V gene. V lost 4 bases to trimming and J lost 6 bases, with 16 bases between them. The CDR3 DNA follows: TGTGCCAGCAGCTATCGGGGGGCCGGATTCAATGAGCAGTTCTTC. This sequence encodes CASSYRGAGFNEQFF.

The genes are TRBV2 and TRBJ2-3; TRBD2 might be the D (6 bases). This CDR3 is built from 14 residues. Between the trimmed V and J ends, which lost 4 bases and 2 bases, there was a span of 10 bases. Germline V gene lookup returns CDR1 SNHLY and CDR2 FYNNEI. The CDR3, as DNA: TGTGCCAGCAGTGCTAGCGACCTCACAGATACGCAGTATTTT. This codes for CASSASDLTDTQYF.

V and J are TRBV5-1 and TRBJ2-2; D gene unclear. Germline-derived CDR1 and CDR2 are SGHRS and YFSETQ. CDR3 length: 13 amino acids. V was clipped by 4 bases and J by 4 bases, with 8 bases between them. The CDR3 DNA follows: TGCGCCAGCAGCCTCCTTCCCACCGGGGAGCTGTTTTTT. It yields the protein CASSLLPTGELFF.

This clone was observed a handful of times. The CDR3, as DNA: TGTGCCAGCAGGGGACAGGTGGGATCCTATGGCTACACCTTC. It codes for CASRGQVGSYGYTF. The rearrangement links TRBV6-5 to TRBJ1-2, with 8 positions matching TRBD1. This CDR3 has 14 residues. Germline V gives CDR1 MNHEY, CDR2 SVGAGI. Trimming at V came to 6 bases and at J to 4 bases, leaving 7 bases not matched to a gene.

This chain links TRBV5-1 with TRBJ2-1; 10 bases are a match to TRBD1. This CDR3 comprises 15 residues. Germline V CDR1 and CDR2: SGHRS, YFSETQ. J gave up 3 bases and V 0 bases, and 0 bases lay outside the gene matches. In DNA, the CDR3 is TGCGCCAGCAGCTTGGGGACAGGGGGCTACAATGAGCAGTTCTTC. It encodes CASSLGTGGYNEQFF.

The CDR3 nucleotides read TGTGCCAGCAGTTACTCGAAGGATCTCATCAAGGGGTCCACCTTC. Amino acid sequence: CASSYSKDLIKGSTF. This rearrangement joins TRBV6-5 to TRBJ1-2; tentatively, D is TRBD1 (5 bases). This CDR3 spans 15 amino acids. Germline loops: CDR1 MNHEY, CDR2 SVGAGI. Trimming took off 0 bases at V and 13 bases at J, with 21 bases between the two ends.

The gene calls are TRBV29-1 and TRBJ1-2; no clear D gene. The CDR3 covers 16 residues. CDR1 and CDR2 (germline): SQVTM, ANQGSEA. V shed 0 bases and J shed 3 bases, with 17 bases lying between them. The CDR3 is CSVEDLRGPYDYGYTF. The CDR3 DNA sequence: TGCAGCGTTGAAGATCTCCGGGGTCCCTACGACTATGGCTACACCTTC.

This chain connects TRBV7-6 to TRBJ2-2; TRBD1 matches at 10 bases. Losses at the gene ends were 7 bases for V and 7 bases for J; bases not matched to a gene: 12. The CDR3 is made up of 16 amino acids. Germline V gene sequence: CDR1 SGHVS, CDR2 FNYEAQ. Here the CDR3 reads CASTAPGTGVIGELFF. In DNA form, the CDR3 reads TGTGCCAGCACCGCACCCGGGACAGGGGTCATCGGGGAGCTGTTTTTT.

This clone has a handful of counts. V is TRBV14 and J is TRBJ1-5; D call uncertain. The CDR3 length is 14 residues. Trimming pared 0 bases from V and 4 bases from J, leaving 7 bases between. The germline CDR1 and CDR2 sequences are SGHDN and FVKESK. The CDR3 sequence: CASSQDGRNQPQHF. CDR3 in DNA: TGTGCCAGCAGCCAAGATGGCAGGAATCAGCCCCAGCATTTT.